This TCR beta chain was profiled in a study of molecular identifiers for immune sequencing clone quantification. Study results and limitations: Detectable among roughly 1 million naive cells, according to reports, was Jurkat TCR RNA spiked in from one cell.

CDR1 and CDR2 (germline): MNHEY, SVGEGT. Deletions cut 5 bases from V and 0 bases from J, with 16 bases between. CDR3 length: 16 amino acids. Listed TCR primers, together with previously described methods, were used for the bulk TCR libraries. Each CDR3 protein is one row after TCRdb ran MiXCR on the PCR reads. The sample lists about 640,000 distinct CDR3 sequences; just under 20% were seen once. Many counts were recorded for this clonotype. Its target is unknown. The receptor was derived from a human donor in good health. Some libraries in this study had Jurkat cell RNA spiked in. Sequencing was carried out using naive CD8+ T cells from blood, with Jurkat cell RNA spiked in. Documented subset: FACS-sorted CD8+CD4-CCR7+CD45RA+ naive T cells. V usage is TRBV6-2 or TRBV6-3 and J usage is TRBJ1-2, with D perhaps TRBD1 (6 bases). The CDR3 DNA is TGTGCCAGCAGTCGCCCGGACAGACTCACTAACTATGGCTACACCTTC. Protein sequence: CASSRPDRLTNYGYTF.